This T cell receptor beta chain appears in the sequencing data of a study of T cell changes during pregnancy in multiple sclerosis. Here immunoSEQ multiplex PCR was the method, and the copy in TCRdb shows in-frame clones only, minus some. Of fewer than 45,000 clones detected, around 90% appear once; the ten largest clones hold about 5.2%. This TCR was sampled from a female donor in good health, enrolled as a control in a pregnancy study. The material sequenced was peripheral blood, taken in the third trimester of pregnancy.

In DNA form, the CDR3 reads TGTGCCAGCTCACCACGGCGGGAGGTAGCAGATACGCAGTATTTT. This translates into CASSPRREVADTQYF. The chain recombines TRBV18 with TRBJ2-3; 8 nucleotides align to TRBD2. The CDR3 contains 15 residues. Germline V gene data show CDR1 as KGHSH and CDR2 as LQKENI. J gave up 4 bases and V 1 base, and 4 bases lay outside the gene matches.